This T cell receptor (beta chain) was retrieved from a study of identifying expanded T cells in peripheral blood. Notes on the study in general: Over approximately two and four weeks, about 15 and 19 clones changed, versus approximately 1.2 between replicates.

The repertoire was sequenced with immunoSEQ multiplex PCR; TCRdb's copy has only in-frame clones and lacks some. This table has approximately 91,000 clones, 88% appearing once. In this sample, this clone turned up a few times. Antigen unknown. From germline, CDR1 is MNHNS and CDR2 SASEGT. The CDR3 sequence is 15 residues long. V gave up 2 bases and J gave up 7 bases; unmatched junction bases: 5. Sequenced material: blood. The V and J genes are TRBV6-1 and TRBJ2-1; 10 bases line up with TRBD1. This receptor was identified in a person aged 18 to 75 in good health. The CDR3 coding sequence is TGTGCCAGCAGTGAACCGGGACAGGGGCGAAATGAGCAGTTCTTC. Translated: CASSEPGQGRNEQFF.